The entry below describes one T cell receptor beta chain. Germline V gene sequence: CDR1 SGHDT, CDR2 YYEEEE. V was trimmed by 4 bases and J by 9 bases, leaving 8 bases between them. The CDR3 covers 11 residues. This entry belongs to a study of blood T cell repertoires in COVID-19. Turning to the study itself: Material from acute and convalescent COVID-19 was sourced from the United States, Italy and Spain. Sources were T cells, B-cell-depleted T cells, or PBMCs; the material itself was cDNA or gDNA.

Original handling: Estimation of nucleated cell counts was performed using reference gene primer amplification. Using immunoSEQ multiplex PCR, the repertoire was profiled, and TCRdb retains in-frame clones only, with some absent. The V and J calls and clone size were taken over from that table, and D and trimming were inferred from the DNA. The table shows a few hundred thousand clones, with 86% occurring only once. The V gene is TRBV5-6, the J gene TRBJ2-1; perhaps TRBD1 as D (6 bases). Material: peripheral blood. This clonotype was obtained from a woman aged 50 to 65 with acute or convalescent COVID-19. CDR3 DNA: TGTGCCAGCAGCCGACAGGTTGAGCAGTTCTTC. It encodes CASSRQVEQFF.